These 25 T cell receptor delta chains originate from one sample sequenced in a study of Vδ1+ human thymocytes. Study-level points and caveats: Thymic TRG and TRD repertoires appeared highly polyclonal, with Gaussian CDR3 length distributions.

Sequences come from RNA converted to cDNA by reverse transcription. Multiplex PCR used pooled V-gene forward primers and a constant-region reverse primer to amplify CDR3s. TCRdb reprocessed the multiplex PCR reads using CATT. There are around 20,000 delta-chain clones in the sample; around 7.9% occur only once, and just under 1% lies in the top ten. Their antigen targets remain unknown. Input material: Vdelta1+ gamma-delta thymocytes from the thymus. Subset meaning: FACS-sorted CD3+ TCRalphabeta- TCRVdelta1+ TCRVdelta2- thymocytes. These receptors were taken from a child less than two years old who had congenital heart surgery.

The rearrangement joins TRDV2 to TRDJ1, with 13 bases lining up with TRDD3. No J gene was available from TCRdb, and it was assigned here by a germline match of the DNA. The CDR3 spans 21 residues. The germline CDR1 and CDR2 sequences are GEAIGNYY and EKD. V gave up 1 base and J gave up 4 bases; unmatched junction bases: 20. In DNA form, the CDR3 reads TGTGCCTGTGACACTCGTACTGGGGGATACGCTATTCCATGGGTATGCGATAAACTCATCTTT. Encoded protein: CACDTRTGGYAIPWVCDKLIF.

J is TRDJ1 and V is TRDV1; TRDD2 is a possible D gene (5 bases). The germline V gene encodes CDR1 TSWWSYY and CDR2 QGS. V lost 4 bases and J lost 1, with 10 bases in between. This CDR3 contains 14 residues. The CDR3 region is CALGVPFFTDKLIF. The CDR3 DNA follows: TGTGCTCTTGGGGTTCCCTTCTTCACCGATAAACTCATCTTT.

This clone has only a few counts. The chain links TRDV1 to TRDJ1; TRDD3 agrees at 11 bases. CDR3 length equals 18 residues. V dropped 2 bases and J dropped 4; count of bases not matched to a gene: 12. Germline CDR1 TSWWSYY, CDR2 QGS. DNA for the CDR3: TGTGCTCTTGGGGAAGTGCCTTCCGGCTGGGGGATACTCGATAAACTCATCTTT. Protein: CALGEVPSGWGILDKLIF.

V is TRDV1 and J is TRDJ1; 8 bases agree with TRDD3. Here the J gene was assigned by germline matching of the DNA, as TCRdb has none. V gave up 6 bases and J gave up 2 bases; unmatched junction bases: 14. CDR1 and CDR2 from the germline V gene are TSWWSYY and QGS. This CDR3 is built from 17 residues. The CDR3 region is CALGDVWWGMGTDKLIF. The CDR3 DNA sequence: TGTGCTCTTGGTGACGTATGGTGGGGGATGGGGACCGATAAACTCATCTTT.

This clone was seen a handful of times. V and J are TRDV1 and TRDJ1, with 8 bases aligning to TRDD3. This CDR3 is built from 20 residues. J lost 0 bases, V lost 2 bases, and 17 bases had no gene match. Germline V lookup: CDR1 TSWWSYY, CDR2 QGS. The CDR3 DNA follows: TGTGCTCTTGGGGAAATTTCGCGCGCGACTGGGGGGACGTACACCGATAAACTCATCTTT. Encoded protein: CALGEISRATGGTYTDKLIF.

The chain employs TRDV1 and TRDJ1, with TRDD3 identical over 12 bases. This CDR3 is built from 17 residues. The trim removed 4 bases at V and 9 bases at J, leaving 15 bases unmatched. From germline, CDR1 is TSWWSYY and CDR2 QGS. This chain's CDR3 is CALGALLGDTLPGELIF. The CDR3 nucleotides are TGTGCTCTTGGGGCCCTACTGGGGGATACTCTACCAGGGGAACTCATCTTT.

This chain links TRDV1 with TRDJ1; 8 nucleotides agree with TRDD3. The CDR3 has 16 residues. Germline-derived CDR1 and CDR2 are TSWWSYY and QGS. J was trimmed by 1 base and V by 2 bases; bases with no gene match: 6. CDR3 coding DNA: TGTGCTCTTGGGGAATTACCGGGGATACCCACCGATAAACTCATCTTT. It codes for CALGELPGIPTDKLIF.

Turning to this clone: In the same sample, other DNA sequences code for this CDR3. The chain joins TRDV2 to TRDJ1; 13 bases line up with TRDD3. CDR3 size: 21 residues. Germline loops: CDR1 GEAIGNYY, CDR2 EKD. Germline trimming cut 0 bases from V and 11 bases from J; bases unmatched to any gene: 26. CDR3 amino acids: CACDTPPTVPNWGIRGEQLIF. The CDR3 nucleotides read TGTGCCTGTGACACCCCCCCCACGGTTCCTAACTGGGGGATACGCGGGGAACAGCTCATCTTT.

The chain uses TRDV1 and TRDJ1; D is unclear. The CDR3 loop spans 11 amino acids. V shed 4 bases and J shed 7 bases, with 7 bases lying between them. The germline V gene encodes CDR1 TSWWSYY and CDR2 QGS. Written as DNA, the CDR3 is TGTGCTCTTGGGGCGCGGAGTAAACTCATCTTT. Amino acids: CALGARSKLIF.

The J gene is TRDJ1, the V gene TRDV1, with D possibly called TRDD2 or TRDD3 (5 bases each). Germline V lookup: CDR1 TSWWSYY, CDR2 QGS. CDR3 length equals 21 residues. Trimming pared 3 bases from V and 7 bases from J, leaving 36 bases between. Here the CDR3 DNA reads TGTGCTCTTGGGGAGGTATCCTATTACCATCCCACTCCTAGCGGGGGTTTTAAACTCATCTTT. It translates to CALGEVSYYHPTPSGGFKLIF.

This clone was seen a handful of times. The chain links TRDV1 to TRDJ1; perhaps TRDD3 as D (9 bases). The length of the CDR3 is 24 residues. Germline CDR1 TSWWSYY, CDR2 QGS. Trimming cost V 2 bases and J 0 bases, with 37 bases left between them. The CDR3 here is CALGEFFLRLSDWGTAAYTDKLIF. The CDR3 DNA sequence: TGTGCTCTTGGGGAATTCTTCCTACGGCTATCCGACTGGGGGACCGCCGCGTACACCGATAAACTCATCTTT.

This sequence joins TRDV1 and TRDJ1; 7 bases agree with TRDD2. CDR1 TSWWSYY and CDR2 QGS come from the germline V gene. V was pared by 3 bases and J by 0 bases, with 19 bases of the junction left unmatched. There are 20 residues in the CDR3. Here the CDR3 DNA reads TGTGCTCTTGGGGATACCATGGGTTCCTACCACAATGCCTACACCGATAAACTCATCTTT. Translated: CALGDTMGSYHNAYTDKLIF.

The chain is built from TRDV1 and TRDJ1; 7 bases are a match to TRDD3. TCRdb is silent on the J gene; assignment here came from matching the DNA to germline. J gave up 0 bases and V 0 bases, and 16 bases lay outside the gene matches. Germline V CDR1 and CDR2: TSWWSYY, QGS. The CDR3 loop spans 20 amino acids. CDR3 DNA: TGTGCTCTTGGGGAACTAGGTCCCAACTACTGGGGAAGGTACACCGATAAACTCATCTTT. Translated, it gives CALGELGPNYWGRYTDKLIF.

This sequence joins TRDV1 and TRDJ1; TRDD3 is a possible D gene (5 bases). The V and J ends lost 1 base and 0 bases respectively, with 30 bases between them. The CDR3 is 22 residues long. Germline V gene sequence: CDR1 TSWWSYY, CDR2 QGS. For the CDR3, the DNA is TGTGCTCTTGGGGAACCGGGGAAGAGGGACCTAGGGATTGGGAGATACACCGATAAACTCATCTTT. It specifies CALGEPGKRDLGIGRYTDKLIF.

The rearrangement links TRDV1 to TRDJ1, with D uncertain. Germline V lookup: CDR1 TSWWSYY, CDR2 QGS. This CDR3 has 15 residues. V shed 4 bases and J shed 8 bases, with 20 bases lying between them. The DNA for the CDR3 is TGTGCTCTTGGGGTACCCTCCGCCGGGACGAGGAAACTCATCTTT. This gives the protein CALGVPSAGTRKLIF.

This clone was found a few times. V gene TRDV1 combines with J gene TRDJ2; 11 positions agree with TRDD3. The germline V gene has CDR1 TSWWSYY and CDR2 QGS. V shed 0 bases and J 0 bases; nucleotides not matched to a gene: 12. There are 21 residues in the CDR3. The CDR3, as DNA: TGTGCTCTTGGGGAACTAGGTACGCTGGGGGATACCCCCGCTTTGACAGCACAACTCTTCTTT. Residues: CALGELGTLGDTPALTAQLFF.

This clone has a handful of counts. The genes are TRDV1 and TRDJ1; D gene uncertain. The CDR3 is 15 residues long. Germline V lookup: CDR1 TSWWSYY, CDR2 QGS. Trimming shortened V by 1 base and J by 0 bases, and 9 bases separated the two germline ends. CDR3 sequence (DNA): TGTGCTCTTGGGGAACAGGGGCCACACACCGATAAACTCATCTTT. Protein: CALGEQGPHTDKLIF.

Of note for this clone: Being one base from a much bigger clone, this may be a read error. The same CDR3 can be traced to other DNA sequences in this sample. The chain recombines TRDV2 with TRDJ1; maybe TRDD3 (6 bases). This CDR3 contains 19 residues. The germline gives CDR1 GEAIGNYY, CDR2 EKD. Trimming removed 3 bases at V and 3 bases at J, with 28 bases between. CDR3 amino acids: CACDFLQCWGSLVPDKLIF. DNA of the CDR3: TGTGCCTGTGACTTCCTCCAGTGCTGGGGCTCCCTGGTACCCGATAAACTCATCTTT.

Only a few counts were recorded for this clone. The V gene is TRDV1, the J gene TRDJ1; a weak D match, TRDD2 (7 bases). The V gene lost 2 bases and the J gene lost 7 bases, with 35 bases spanning the gap. The CDR3 runs to 21 residues. Germline V gene data show CDR1 as TSWWSYY and CDR2 as QGS. CDR3 amino acids: CALGEFSGPSFPTWGFGKLIF. As DNA, the CDR3 is TGTGCTCTTGGGGAATTCTCGGGCCCCTCGTTTCCTACGTGGGGATTCGGTAAACTCATCTTT.

This clone was counted only a few times. J is TRDJ1 and V is TRDV1; 10 bases agree with TRDD3. The CDR3 sequence is 21 residues long. V shed 2 bases, J shed 0 bases, and the junction held 18 bases outside the gene matches. Germline CDR1 TSWWSYY, CDR2 QGS. The CDR3 protein is CALGELVPTLGDTLYTDKLIF. CDR3 bases: TGTGCTCTTGGGGAATTGGTTCCTACTTTGGGGGATACCCTGTACACCGATAAACTCATCTTT.

In this sample, this clone turned up a few times. The gene calls are TRDV1 and TRDJ1; D may be TRDD2 (7 bases). The CDR3 spans 19 residues. The ends were cut back, 4 bases at V and 7 bases at J, with 31 bases in the middle. CDR1 is TSWWSYY and CDR2 is QGS in the germline V gene. The CDR3 loop reads CALGGPPFLRQRGWCKLIF. The CDR3 DNA sequence: TGTGCTCTTGGGGGCCCACCGTTCCTACGTCAAAGGGGATGGTGTAAACTCATCTTT.

This chain joins TRDV1 and TRDJ1, with 8 bases lining up with TRDD3. V lost 2 bases and J lost 2; bases outside the gene matches: 13. Germline-derived CDR1 and CDR2 are TSWWSYY and QGS. CDR3 length equals 18 residues. This chain's CDR3 is CALGELVTWGIKTDKLIF. The CDR3 DNA is TGTGCTCTTGGGGAATTGGTTACGTGGGGGATCAAAACCGATAAACTCATCTTT.

This clone has a handful of counts. The V gene is TRDV1, the J gene TRDJ1; TRDD3 matches 7 bases. Germline CDR1 reads TSWWSYY; CDR2 reads QGS. CDR3 length equals 19 residues. The V segment lost 1 base and the J segment 2 bases; nucleotides outside the gene matches: 16. The DNA for the CDR3 is TGTGCTCTTGGGGAACGCGGTCCTAGGGGGATGCGGGGGACCGATAAACTCATCTTT. Translating it yields CALGERGPRGMRGTDKLIF.

This rearrangement joins TRDV1 to TRDJ1, with D possibly matching TRDD2 (8 bases). Between the trimmed V and J ends, which lost 3 bases and 2 bases, there was a span of 37 bases. CDR3 length: 23 amino acids. Per germline, CDR1 TSWWSYY and CDR2 QGS. The CDR3 DNA sequence: TGTGCTCTTGGGGAGCTCTTCCTACAAGCCCCCTTGGCAAACGGGGATAGTACCGATAAACTCATCTTT. This encodes CALGELFLQAPLANGDSTDKLIF.

This clone was picked up a small number of times. One end of the junction varies from germline; a read error may be responsible. This sample includes further DNA sequences coding for the same CDR3. The chain is built from TRDV2 and TRDJ1; the D is unclear. Germline CDR1 is GEAIGNYY and CDR2 is EKD. This CDR3 spans 15 amino acids. The CDR3 bases are TGCGCCTGTGACACGGTGAGTCCGTACACCGATAAACTCATCTTT. It encodes CACDTVSPYTDKLIF.